This paragraph reports one T cell receptor (beta chain). The data belong to a study of blood T cell repertoires in COVID-19. About the research overall: T cells, B-cell-depleted T cells, or PBMCs provided the cDNA or gDNA that served as material.

As originally analysed: Amplification of reference gene primers was used by the study to estimate nucleated cell counts. Sequencing used immunoSEQ multiplex PCR; TCRdb keeps in-frame clones, though not all of them. For V, J and clone size, that table is used; D and trimming come from the DNA. The table shows hundreds of thousands of clones, with roughly 90% occurring only once. The sample taken for sequencing was PBMCs or T cells enriched from blood (not recorded which). The source of this sequence is a woman aged 25 to 39 who had recovered from COVID-19.

CDR3 residues: CASYSAGMRVNGYTF. The CDR3 nucleotides are TGTGCCAGCTACTCCGCCGGGATGCGGGTTAATGGCTACACCTTC. The V gene is TRBV6-5, the J gene TRBJ1-2; D ambiguous. Germline lookup yields CDR1 MNHEY and CDR2 SVGAGI. V was shortened by 8 bases and J by 6 bases, with 22 bases between the two germline ends. The CDR3 contains 15 residues.